This TCR beta chain was recovered during a study of blood T cells in healthy people across ages. General study findings and limits: Roughly linear declines in TCR beta diversity per million T cells occurred with age. Naive CD4+ cell counts and diversity both ran higher in long-lived than in aged donors.

A sample-barcoded 5' primer and a J-beta primer mix were used in a second PCR of roughly 6 to 11 cycles. Each CDR3 protein gets one entry after TCRdb re-called the 5' RACE reads with MiXCR. The table shows over a million distinct CDR3 sequences, with 40% to 45% occurring only once. This clonotype was counted only a few times. Its specificity is not known. The V gene end was trimmed by 3 bases and the J gene end by 0 bases; junction bases not matched to a gene: 4. Germline V gene data show CDR1 as MDHEN and CDR2 as SYDVKM. The CDR3 consists of 18 residues. This receptor was obtained from a woman aged 60-70 years in good health. Sample: blood. J is TRBJ2-4 and V is TRBV28; 14 nucleotides line up with TRBD2. CDR3 sequence reads: CASSFRTSGRLAKNIQYF. DNA for the CDR3: TGTGCCAGCAGTTTCAGGACTAGCGGGAGGTTAGCCAAAAACATTCAGTACTTC.